The clone carrying this T cell receptor beta chain was recorded at least ten times. Its antigen is not known. The V gene's germline CDR1 is LGHNA and CDR2 YSLEER. The CDR3 is 17 amino acids. V was clipped by 1 base and J by 0 bases; unmatched bases: 8. These data come from a study of molecular identifiers for immune sequencing clone quantification. General observations from the study: In naive cells, clones above 20 RNA copies held under 1% of molecules, whereas in effector cells they held over 98%. Jurkat TCR RNA spiked in from one cell could reportedly be detected among some 1 million naive cells.

Naive CD8 sequencing libraries were generated from 20,000 to 1,000,000 sorted cells, with 10%, 30% or 50% RNA as input. Listed TCR primers, together with previously described methods, were used for the bulk TCR libraries. TCRdb reprocessed the PCR reads via MiXCR and lists one record per CDR3 protein. The data show about 89,000 distinct CDR3 sequences, about 20% seen once. The specimen sequenced was naive CD8+ T cells from blood, with Jurkat cell RNA spiked in. Subset: FACS-sorted CD8+CD4-CCR7+CD45RA+ naive T cells. The chain employs TRBV4-3 and TRBJ1-1; 7 bases align to TRBD1. This clonotype was sampled from a human donor in good health. Some libraries in this study had Jurkat cell RNA spiked in. The CDR3 DNA is TGCGCCAGCAGCCAAGCTCTGGCAGGGGGGGTGAACACTGAAGCTTTCTTT. This encodes CASSQALAGGVNTEAFF.